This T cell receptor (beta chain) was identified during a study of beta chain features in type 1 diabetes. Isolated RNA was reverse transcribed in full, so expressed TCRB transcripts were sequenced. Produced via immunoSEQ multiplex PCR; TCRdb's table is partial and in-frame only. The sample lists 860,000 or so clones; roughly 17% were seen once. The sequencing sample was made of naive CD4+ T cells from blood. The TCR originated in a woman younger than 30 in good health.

In DNA form, the CDR3 reads TGTGCCAGCAGTTTATATACAGGCAGCACAGATACGCAGTATTTT. Translated, it gives CASSLYTGSTDTQYF. This chain links TRBV27 with TRBJ2-3, with D maybe TRBD1 (5 bases). The ends were cut back, 1 base at V and 0 bases at J, with 8 bases in the middle. CDR1 is MNHEY, CDR2 SMNVEV, per germline (reference sequence). The CDR3 loop spans 15 amino acids.